A selection of T cell receptor beta chains follows, all from one sample in a study of PD-1 blockade in classical Hodgkin lymphoma. Produced via immunoSEQ multiplex PCR; TCRdb's table is partial and in-frame only. The table has around 36,000 clones, about nine tenths seen once. Specimen: peripheral blood mononuclear cells (PBMCs), collected at baseline. The receptor source for this set is a human donor with classical Hodgkin lymphoma. The CDR3 runs from the conserved cysteine through the conserved F or W. D genes are given only for firm matches. Where a row states a size, it is once, few, many or the class of an expanded clone; other rows omit it.

J gene,clone size,D gene,V gene,CDR3 protein,CDR3 DNA
TRBJ2-6,.,TRBD1,TRBV5-6,CASSLLRTGVSGANVLTF,TGTGCCAGCAGCTTGCTCCGAACAGGGGTGTCCGGGGCCAACGTCCTGACTTTC
TRBJ1-1,.,TRBD1,TRBV4-1,CASSHRFEGTGNTEAFF,TGCGCCAGCAGTCACCGCTTCGAGGGGACAGGGAACACTGAAGCTTTCTTT
TRBJ2-5,.,.,TRBV2,CASSGTSSSQETQYF,TGTGCCAGCAGTGGAACTAGTAGTTCCCAAGAGACCCAGTACTTC
TRBJ2-7,.,TRBD1,TRBV6-1,CASSETGTGGYEQYF,TGTGCCAGCAGTGAAACCGGGACAGGGGGTTACGAGCAGTACTTC
TRBJ1-1,.,.,TRBV6-5,CASSAGHLSTEAFF,TGTGCCAGCAGTGCTGGACACCTGAGCACTGAAGCTTTCTTT
TRBJ1-4,.,.,TRBV7-9,CASRSVRGASGEKLFF,TGTGCCAGCAGATCAGTCCGGGGTGCCTCAGGGGAAAAACTGTTTTTT
TRBJ1-2,.,.,TRBV10-3,CAISELPGPNYGYTF,TGTGCCATCAGTGAGTTGCCGGGGCCTAACTATGGCTACACCTTC
TRBJ1-3,.,.,TRBV19,CASISTGGSGNTIYF,TGTGCCAGTATTTCGACGGGGGGCTCTGGAAACACCATATATTTT
TRBJ2-5,.,.,TRBV7-9,CASSQTGQETQYF,TGTGCCAGCAGCCAGACAGGCCAAGAGACCCAGTACTTC
TRBJ2-7,.,TRBD2,TRBV7-3,CASSLRSGREYEQYF,TGTGCCAGCAGCTTAAGAAGCGGGAGGGAATACGAGCAGTACTTC
TRBJ1-6,.,.,TRBV7-2,CASSLAGGISPLHF,TGTGCCAGCAGCTTAGCCGGGGGAATTTCACCCCTCCACTTT
TRBJ2-7,.,TRBD2,TRBV6-5,CASSYAPSGNYEQYF,TGTGCCAGCAGTTACGCGCCTAGCGGTAACTACGAGCAGTACTTC
TRBJ2-3,.,.,TRBV28,CASSFRDTQYF,TGTGCCAGCAGTTTCAGGGATACGCAGTATTTT
TRBJ2-3,.,TRBD2,TRBV7-2,CASSLAETSLQYF,TGTGCCAGCAGCTTAGCTGAGACTAGCCTGCAGTATTTT
TRBJ2-6,.,.,TRBV21-1,CASSTVVVAGGPRPGANVLTF,TGTGCCAGCAGTACCGTAGTGGTAGCGGGAGGGCCCCGACCTGGGGCCAACGTCCTGACTTTC
TRBJ2-2,.,.,TRBV6-5,CASSLRQAGTGELFF,TGTGCCAGCAGTCTGCGGCAGGCGGGCACCGGGGAGCTGTTTTTT
TRBJ1-3,.,.,TRBV7-9,CASSVGTLGNTIYF,TGTGCCAGCAGCGTCGGGACACTTGGAAACACCATATATTTT
TRBJ1-4,.,.,TRBV7-3,CASSLQATNEKLFF,TGTGCCAGCAGCTTGCAGGCAACTAATGAAAAACTGTTTTTT
TRBJ2-7,.,.,TRBV5-1,CASSLQSAIYDEQYF,TGCGCCAGCAGCTTGCAATCGGCTATTTATGACGAGCAGTACTTC
TRBJ2-7,.,TRBD1,TRBV27,CASSATGSRTYEQYF,TGTGCCAGCAGTGCGACAGGGTCTAGGACCTACGAGCAGTACTTC
TRBJ2-3,once,.,TRBV25-1,CASSDYGHTQYF,TGTGCCAGCAGTGACTACGGCCATACGCAGTATTTT
TRBJ2-1,once,TRBD2,TRBV4-2,CASSHGTSGTTYNEQFF,TGTGCCAGCAGCCACGGGACTAGCGGGACAACCTACAATGAGCAGTTCTTC
TRBJ2-1,.,.,TRBV4-2,CASSQVTAGNEQFF,TGTGCCAGCAGCCAAGTCACCGCCGGCAATGAGCAGTTCTTC
TRBJ1-1,.,TRBD1,TRBV18,CASSPGGENTEAFF,TGTGCCAGCTCCCCAGGGGGCGAGAACACTGAAGCTTTCTTT
TRBJ2-1,.,.,TRBV5-6,CASSFSMLSGTFDEQFF,TGTGCCAGCAGCTTTAGTATGTTGTCGGGTACGTTTGATGAGCAGTTCTTC
TRBJ1-1,.,.,TRBV6-5,CASSWGPDTEAFF,TGTGCCAGCAGTTGGGGTCCCGACACTGAAGCTTTCTTT
TRBJ2-5,.,TRBD1,TRBV6-6,CASSRGTGRETQYF,TGTGCCAGCAGCCGAGGGACAGGGAGGGAGACCCAGTACTTC
TRBJ2-5,.,.,TRBV7-6,CASSLVSLQETQYF,TGTGCCAGCAGCTTAGTGAGTCTACAAGAGACCCAGTACTTC
TRBJ1-1,few,.,TRBV6-5,CASSYTGTTNTEAFF,TGTGCCAGCAGTTACACAGGGACAACGAACACTGAAGCTTTCTTT
TRBJ1-4,.,.,TRBV6-5,CASRGLATNEKLFF,TGTGCCAGCAGAGGACTTGCAACTAATGAAAAACTGTTTTTT
TRBJ2-2,.,.,TRBV12-5,CASGFPGQNTGELFF,TGTGCTAGTGGTTTCCCGGGACAGAACACCGGGGAGCTGTTTTTT
TRBJ2-5,.,.,TRBV5-1,CASSLWRGETQYF,TGCGCCAGCAGCTTGTGGAGGGGGGAGACCCAGTACTTC
TRBJ2-5,.,.,TRBV28,CASSRLAVQETQYF,TGTGCCAGCAGCCGCTTAGCGGTCCAAGAGACCCAGTACTTC
TRBJ1-5,.,TRBD1,TRBV28,CASSLPTGAYSNQPQHF,TGTGCCAGCAGTTTGCCCACAGGGGCCTATAGCAATCAGCCCCAGCATTTT
TRBJ2-7,once,TRBD2,TRBV27,CASSLRLAGGPPNPYEQYF,TGTGCCAGCAGTTTAAGACTAGCGGGAGGGCCCCCCAACCCCTACGAGCAGTACTTC
TRBJ1-5,.,.,TRBV7-9,CASSLAGGKAHSNQPQHF,TGTGCCAGCAGCTTAGCAGGGGGTAAGGCTCATAGCAATCAGCCCCAGCATTTT
TRBJ1-2,.,.,TRBV28,CASNIVTGGYTF,TGTGCCAGCAACATCGTAACCGGGGGCTACACCTTC
TRBJ2-7,.,TRBD1,TRBV19,CASSMRTGSDEQYF,TGTGCCAGTAGTATGAGGACAGGGAGCGACGAGCAGTACTTC
TRBJ1-2,.,.,TRBV25-1,CASSEFGGRIYGYTF,TGTGCCAGCAGTGAATTCGGGGGGCGGATCTATGGCTACACCTTC
TRBJ2-3,.,.,TRBV5-1,CASSLAYYLVERTDTQYF,TGCGCCAGCAGCTTGGCCTATTACCTCGTAGAACGCACAGATACGCAGTATTTT
TRBJ1-1,.,.,TRBV2,CASTLGDMNTEAFF,TGTGCCAGCACCTTGGGGGACATGAACACTGAAGCTTTCTTT